This T cell receptor (beta chain) was captured in a study of T cell repertoires in cytomegalovirus infection. Study-wide context: Through public TCR beta signatures, both CMV infection and matching HLA type were indicated. Whole-study findings and limits: Cumulative public TCR beta family frequency identified carriers of CMV plus the relevant HLA. HLA-C-restricted CMV-specific TCR beta clonotypes prevailed in the ex vivo response.

This clonotype turned up a few times. Its cognate antigen is unknown. TCRdb recomputed calls from the reads with MiXCR, one row per CDR3 protein. This sample has 250,000 to 400,000 distinct CDR3 sequences, with 25% found just once. There are 16 residues in the CDR3. Trimming shortened V by 2 bases and J by 0 bases, and 15 bases separated the two germline ends. CDR1 and CDR2 from the germline V gene are SGHRS and YFSETQ. This specimen consisted of cultured PBMCs, obtained from culture after CMV antigen stimulation. The chain recombines TRBV5-1 with TRBJ2-7, with a tentative D call TRBD2 (6 bases). This TCR was recovered from a human donor in good health (CMV status not recorded). Some clones in this sample may be carry-over from other donors' samples. This CDR3 reads CASSFAGIQSSYEQYF. As DNA, the CDR3 is TGCGCCAGCAGCTTTGCGGGGATCCAAAGCTCCTACGAGCAGTACTTC.